This paragraph covers one T cell receptor (beta chain) sequence. The entry originates in a study of cytomegalovirus exposure and HLA in healthy donors. The CDR3 spans 15 residues. Trimming removed 6 bases from V and 4 bases from J; junction bases left unmatched: 8. Germline V gene sequence: CDR1 MDHEN, CDR2 SYDVKM. 60 Vbeta and 13 Jbeta primers were used in PCR. Sequencing used immunoSEQ multiplex PCR; TCRdb keeps in-frame clones, though not all of them. Of under 150,000 clones listed, about 76% are singletons. The receptor was isolated from a man aged 18 to 30 in good health and CMV-seronegative. Source material: PBMCs. The chain joins TRBV28 to TRBJ1-3; the match to TRBD1 covers 8 bases. The CDR3 coding sequence is TGTGCCAGCAGCTGGACAGGGACAGACGGAAACACCATATATTTT. It specifies CASSWTGTDGNTIYF.